Each of the 17 T cell receptor beta chains below was sequenced from the same sample in a study of graft-versus-host responses after intestinal transplantation. Some clones are missing from TCRdb's copy, which holds only in-frame ones; the method was immunoSEQ multiplex PCR. Among 50,000 to 75,000 clones, around 93% were seen once, and the ten largest hold under 0.45%. These receptors' targets are unknown. Here the sequenced sample was unstimulated CD4+ T cells sorted from spleen or lymph node cells, taken before transplant. Every receptor here comes from a human donor who was the organ donor for an intestinal transplant.

The V gene is TRBV7-8, the J gene TRBJ2-1; D possibly corresponds to TRBD2 (7 bases). The CDR3 extends over 15 amino acids. Per germline, CDR1 SGHVS and CDR2 FQNEAQ. Trimming stripped 5 bases from V and 9 bases from J, with 20 bases between. The DNA for the CDR3 is TGTGCCAGCAGCCCGCGGAGTGCGGGGGCGAGTGAGCAGTTCTTC. This translates into CASSPRSAGASEQFF.

The rearrangement links TRBV19 to TRBJ1-1, with 9 bases lining up with TRBD1. CDR3 length: 18 amino acids. Trimming at V came to 3 bases and at J to 2 bases, leaving 13 bases not matched to a gene. CDR1 and CDR2 from the germline V gene are LNHDA and SQIVND (reference sequence). The CDR3 loop is CASSIPLGRTGVNTEAFF. DNA for the CDR3: TGTGCCAGTAGTATTCCGTTGGGGAGGACAGGGGTTAACACTGAAGCTTTCTTT.

This clone was recorded once. This rearrangement joins TRBV7-2 to TRBJ2-3; 11 bases align to TRBD2. The length of the CDR3 is 16 residues. CDR1 and CDR2 (germline): SGHTA, FQGNSA. Losses at the gene ends were 6 bases for V and 1 base for J; bases not matched to a gene: 6. The CDR3 spells CASSSSGGARTDTQYF. CDR3 coding DNA: TGTGCCAGCAGTAGTAGCGGGGGGGCGCGCACAGATACGCAGTATTTT.

The chain recombines TRBV6-1 with TRBJ2-3; the match to TRBD1 covers 12 bases. CDR1 and CDR2 from the germline V gene are MNHNS and SASEGT. J lost 5 bases, V lost 4 bases, and 7 bases had no gene match. The CDR3 length is 16 residues. CDR3 DNA sequence: TGTGCCAGCAGTGCCTATGGGACAGGGGGCAAAGATACGCAGTATTTT. Translated, it gives CASSAYGTGGKDTQYF.

V is TRBV7-6 and J is TRBJ2-7, with D perhaps TRBD1 or TRBD2 (5 bases each). This CDR3 has 16 amino acids. Germline V gene data show CDR1 as SGHVS and CDR2 as FNYEAQ. Trimming stripped 1 base from V and 3 bases from J, with 16 bases between. The CDR3 region has the DNA TGTGCCAGCAGCTTAGTAGGACACCTCGGGAACTACGAGCAGTACTTC. As protein: CASSLVGHLGNYEQYF.

J is TRBJ1-2 and V is TRBV7-9; D remains ambiguous. Trimming shortened V by 5 bases and J by 2 bases, and 9 bases separated the two germline ends. CDR3 length: 13 amino acids. CDR1 is SEHNR, CDR2 FQNEAQ, per germline (reference sequence). In DNA, the CDR3 is TGTGCCAGCAGCCAACCCTCAAACTATGGCTACACCTTC. As protein: CASSQPSNYGYTF.

The chain joins TRBV10-2 to TRBJ1-1; D is unresolved. Germline CDR1 is WSHSY and CDR2 is SAAADI. The length of the CDR3 is 12 residues. Trimming removed 4 bases at V and 5 bases at J, with 8 bases between. The CDR3 spells CASSVGRTEAFF. In nucleotides, the CDR3 is TGCGCCAGCAGTGTAGGCAGGACTGAAGCTTTCTTT.

This chain joins TRBV11-3 and TRBJ2-7; TRBD1 might be the D (6 bases). Germline CDR1 is SGHNT and CDR2 is YENEEA. CDR3 length: 12 residues. The V and J ends lost 9 bases and 1 base respectively, with 10 bases between them. CDR3 nucleotide sequence: TGTGCCAGGAGGACAGCGTCCTACGAGCAGTACTTC. Its translation: CARRTASYEQYF.

This clone has only one observation. V is TRBV7-9 and J is TRBJ2-6; tentatively, D is TRBD2 (6 bases). Trimming took 6 bases from V and 10 from J, leaving 22 bases between them. Germline CDR1 and CDR2: SEHNR and FQNEAQ (reference sequence). This CDR3 spans 16 amino acids. In DNA, the CDR3 is TGTGCCAGCAGGCCAGGCGGGGCGGCGAGTACGAACGTCCTGACTTTC. As protein: CASRPGGAASTNVLTF.

This chain connects TRBV7-8 to TRBJ2-5; no clear D. V lost 1 base and J 5 bases, leaving 14 bases between the germline ends. CDR3 size: 15 residues. The germline V gene has CDR1 SGHVS and CDR2 FQNEAQ. CDR3 sequence reads: CASSLVALGRETQYF. The CDR3 nucleotides are TGTGCCAGCAGCTTAGTTGCGCTTGGGCGGGAGACCCAGTACTTC.

This clone was picked up a small number of times. The chain couples TRBV12-2 to TRBJ1-1. TRBV12-2 is deemed a pseudogene. This CDR3 has 16 amino acids. In DNA form, the CDR3 reads TGTGCAAGTCGCTTAGGGGGGAGGACGGGGAACACTGAAGCTTTCTTT. Protein product: CASRLGGRTGNTEAFF.

The CDR3 DNA reads TGTGCCAGCAGCGCACAAGACAGGTACGAGCAGTACTTC. This translates into CASSAQDRYEQYF. The J gene is TRBJ2-7, the V gene TRBV7-2; perhaps TRBD1 as D (6 bases). The CDR3 has 13 amino acids. Per the germline V gene, CDR1 is SGHTA and CDR2 is FQGNSA. Trimming removed 5 bases at V and 4 bases at J, with 12 bases between.

The chain carries TRBV10-2 and TRBJ2-5; no clear D gene. CDR1 WSHSY and CDR2 SAAADI come from the germline V gene. Trimming took off 2 bases at V and 6 bases at J, with 10 bases between the two ends. The CDR3 is made up of 13 amino acids. The CDR3 is CASSEPGSQTQYF. The CDR3 DNA reads as TGCGCCAGCAGTGAGCCCGGGTCTCAGACCCAGTACTTC.

V is TRBV7-9 and J is TRBJ1-4; maybe TRBD1 (5 bases). The CDR3 length is 16 residues. Germline assignment: CDR1 SEHNR and CDR2 FQNEAQ (reference sequence). V was trimmed by 0 bases and J by 8 bases, leaving 16 bases between them. The CDR3 DNA reads as TGTGCCAGCAGCTTAGCGTATGTAGCAGGGAAGGAAAAACTGTTTTTT. Amino acid sequence: CASSLAYVAGKEKLFF.

Regarding this clone: At one of its ends the junction is not consistent with the germline gene, which may arise from a read error. Other DNA sequences in this sample translate to the same CDR3. The chain uses TRBV30 and TRBJ1-2; TRBD1 is a possible D gene (5 bases). The CDR3 runs 14 residues. CDR1 is GTSNPN and CDR2 is SVGIG in the germline V gene (reference sequence). CDR3 sequence reads: CAWRPSWTHYGYTF. The CDR3, as DNA: TGTGCCTGGAGACCGAGCTGGACACATTATGGTTACACCTTC.

Comment on this clone: A junction boundary mismatches the germline segment, possibly from a read error. In the same sample, other DNA sequences code for this CDR3. The V call is TRBV9, the J call TRBJ2-1, with 9 bases lining up with TRBD1. CDR3 length equals 16 residues. CDR1 is SGDLS, CDR2 YYNGEE, per germline. The CDR3 coding sequence is TGCGCCAGCAGCACCAACAGGGGGCTGGTCTACAATGAGCAGTTCTTC. It specifies CASSTNRGLVYNEQFF.

The rearrangement joins TRBV10-3 to TRBJ1-2; 8 bases match TRBD1. This CDR3 region has 14 residues. The ends lost 6 bases at V and 8 bases at J; junction bases unmatched: 11. Germline CDR1 and CDR2: ENHRY and SYGVKD. CDR3 sequence reads: CAIRPGQDLGGYTF. The CDR3 DNA is TGTGCCATCAGACCGGGACAGGACTTAGGAGGCTACACCTTC.